Listed here is a single T cell receptor (beta chain). Its antigen remains unknown. The data were obtained in a study of early stage breast cancer tumors. About the study: Invasive lobular carcinomas made up about 35% of the 12 ER+/PR+/HER2- tumors. Study-level points and caveats: Commonly generated sequences made up most enriched TCRB sequences shared between patients.

Blood replicates held 0.5 ug DNA, tumor or normal breast around 1.5 ug, two each. Method: immunoSEQ multiplex PCR; TCRdb's copy keeps in-frame clones and lacks some. Found here are about 9,500 clones, roughly 68% of them singletons; the top ten hold 6.5% to 9%. The specimen was breast tumor tissue. This sequence originates from a person aged 50-59 years with breast cancer.

The CDR3 loop reads CSAARTASGYTQYF. DNA for the CDR3: TGCAGCGCCGCTCGGACCGCCTCTGGTTATACGCAGTATTTT. This chain joins TRBV29-1 and TRBJ2-3; D uncertain. The CDR3 sequence is 14 residues long. V was clipped by 7 bases and J by 7 bases, with 21 bases between them. Germline-derived CDR1 and CDR2 are SQVTM and ANQGSEA.